These 15 T cell receptor beta chains came from one sample sequenced in a study of response to subunit inactivated influenza vaccine. TCRdb re-called the RT-PCR reads through MiXCR, storing one row per CDR3 protein. The sample lists 450,000 to 500,000 distinct CDR3 sequences, roughly 9.7% occurring once. This specimen consisted of PBMCs from blood, obtained 45 days after vaccination. The receptors stem from a middle-aged man who received an inactivated influenza vaccine.

The V call is TRBV29-1, the J call TRBJ2-3; 7 nucleotides align to TRBD1. With 4 bases clipped from V and 3 bases from J, the junction kept 10 bases outside the gene matches. The CDR3 is 15 amino acids. Germline V gene sequence: CDR1 SQVTM, CDR2 ANQGSEA. The CDR3 protein is CSVVLQGSSTDTQYF. CDR3 sequence (DNA): TGCAGCGTTGTTTTACAGGGGTCATCAACAGATACGCAGTATTTT.

The chain carries TRBV6-1 and TRBJ2-5, with 9 bases that match TRBD1. Germline trimming cut 6 bases from V and 1 base from J; bases unmatched to any gene: 6. Germline V gene data show CDR1 as MNHNS and CDR2 as SASEGT. CDR3 size: 15 residues. The CDR3 region has the DNA TGTGCCAGCAGATTGGGGACAGGGCCCCAAGAGACCCAGTACTTC. Amino acids: CASRLGTGPQETQYF.

The chain uses TRBV2 and TRBJ2-3, with D possibly being TRBD1 (5 bases). The CDR3 is 16 residues long. With 3 bases removed from V and 2 bases from J, the gap between germline ends came to 15 bases. Germline V CDR1 and CDR2: SNHLY, FYNNEI. CDR3 coding DNA: TGTGCCAGCAGTGAGGGGCCAGGATCGTACACAGATACGCAGTATTTT. Its translation is CASSEGPGSYTDTQYF.

V and J are TRBV10-3 and TRBJ2-5, with D maybe TRBD2 (5 bases). Looked up from germline, CDR1 is ENHRY and CDR2 is SYGVKD. Trimming stripped 3 bases from V and 5 bases from J, with 7 bases between. CDR3 size: 12 residues. CDR3 sequence: CAISEGGETQYF. The DNA for the CDR3 is TGTGCCATCAGTGAAGGCGGGGAGACCCAGTACTTC.

This clonotype has only a few counts. The V gene is TRBV7-2, the J gene TRBJ2-5; D not resolved. Germline CDR1 reads SGHTA; CDR2 reads FQGNSA. The V end lost 1 base, the J end lost 5 bases, and 17 bases lay between the germline ends. The CDR3 is 16 amino acids. DNA for the CDR3: TGTGCCAGCAGCTTAGAGCCTTGGGCTAGTCAGGAGACCCAGTACTTC. As protein: CASSLEPWASQETQYF.

The count of this clonotype is one. V is TRBV7-2 and J is TRBJ1-4; 10 bases agree with TRBD1. Trimming cost V 4 bases and J 7 bases; bases outside gene matches: 3. The CDR3 loop spans 14 amino acids. Germline V gene sequence: CDR1 SGHTA, CDR2 FQGNSA. The CDR3 DNA is TGTGCCAGCAGCTCCCGGGACAGGGGTGAAAAACTGTTTTTT. As protein: CASSSRDRGEKLFF. Complete variable domain (other parts from reference TRBV7-2 and TRBJ1-4): GAGVSQSPSNKVTEKGKDVELRCDPISGHTALYWYRQSLGQGLEFLIYFQGNSAPDKSGLPSDRFSAERTGGSVSTLTIQRTQQEDSAVYLCASSSRDRGEKLFFGSGTQLSVL.

This clonotype was seen more than once but under ten times. The J gene is TRBJ2-7, the V gene TRBV6-1, with TRBD2 matching over 9 bases. The CDR3 is made up of 14 amino acids. After removal of 5 bases from V and 4 bases from J, the junction contained 6 bases not matched to a gene. Germline CDR1 and CDR2: MNHNS and SASEGT. CDR3 sequence (DNA): TGTGCCAGCAGTAAGGCGGGAGGGGGGTACGAGCAGTACTTC. Translated, it gives CASSKAGGGYEQYF.

The V and J genes are TRBV4-2 and TRBJ2-3; D call uncertain. V lost 1 base to trimming and J lost 0 bases, with 11 bases between them. The germline gives CDR1 LGHNA, CDR2 YNFKEQ. This CDR3 is 16 amino acids long. As DNA, the CDR3 is TGTGCCAGCAGCCAAGCGCGGCTGACTAGCACAGATACGCAGTATTTT. This sequence encodes CASSQARLTSTDTQYF.

This clonotype was counted at least ten times. The chain is built from TRBV6-5 and TRBJ1-2, with no clear D. The CDR3 is 14 amino acids. Between the trimmed V and J ends, which lost 0 bases and 8 bases, there was a span of 13 bases. CDR1 is MNHEY, CDR2 SVGAGI, per germline. The CDR3 DNA reads as TGTGCCAGCAGTTACTCTGGATATCCGGGAGGCTACACCTTC. Its translation: CASSYSGYPGGYTF.

This clonotype was seen more than once but under ten times. The chain joins TRBV4-1 to TRBJ1-1, with D possibly matching TRBD1 (5 bases). The CDR3 is made up of 14 amino acids. With 3 bases removed from V and 2 bases from J, the gap between germline ends came to 10 bases. The germline V gene has CDR1 MGHRA and CDR2 YSYEKL. CDR3 nucleotides: TGCGCCAGCAGCCAGGGACGGGAAAACACTGAAGCTTTCTTT. Residues: CASSQGRENTEAFF.

This clonotype appeared a few times. The rearrangement joins TRBV20-1 to TRBJ2-1, with unresolved D. Germline assignment: CDR1 DFQATT and CDR2 SNEGSKA (reference sequence). This CDR3 is built from 11 residues. The V gene lost 3 bases and the J gene lost 4 bases, with 4 bases spanning the gap. The CDR3 coding sequence is TGCAGTGCTAGTCAATACAATGAGCAGTTCTTC. Translated: CSASQYNEQFF.

A few counts support this clonotype. The chain couples TRBV29-1 to TRBJ2-6; the D call may be TRBD1 or TRBD2 (5 bases each). Germline V gives CDR1 SQVTM, CDR2 ANQGSEA. Trimming left V 3 bases short and J 0 bases short, with 6 bases between. CDR3 length equals 14 residues. The CDR3 region has the DNA TGCAGCGTTGACGGGGCCTCTGGGGCCAACGTCCTGACTTTC. Amino acids: CSVDGASGANVLTF.

This chain links TRBV20-1 with TRBJ2-5, with no clear D. Germline V gene sequence: CDR1 DFQATT, CDR2 SNEGSKA (reference sequence). The V and J ends lost 1 base and 1 base respectively, with 7 bases between them. The CDR3 runs to 13 residues. The CDR3 spells CSARVSFQETQYF. CDR3 DNA sequence: TGCAGTGCTAGAGTATCGTTCCAAGAGACCCAGTACTTC.

The chain links TRBV20-1 to TRBJ2-7, with 13 bases that match TRBD2. This CDR3 is 14 amino acids long. Germline V gene lookup returns CDR1 DFQATT and CDR2 SNEGSKA (reference sequence). V shed 6 bases, J shed 4 bases, and the junction held 6 bases outside the gene matches. The CDR3 spells CSASGLAGVYEQYF. CDR3 nucleotide sequence: TGCAGTGCCTCCGGACTAGCGGGAGTGTACGAGCAGTACTTC.

The V call is TRBV19, the J call TRBJ2-2; 8 nucleotides match TRBD1. Germline-derived CDR1 and CDR2 are LNHDA and SQIVND (reference sequence). The CDR3 has 16 amino acids. V trimming: 7 bases; J trimming: 4 bases; junction bases outside the gene matches: 11. CDR3 sequence (DNA): TGTGCCAGTACCCGGACAGGGAGACCCAGCACCGGGGAGCTGTTTTTT. It is translated as CASTRTGRPSTGELFF.